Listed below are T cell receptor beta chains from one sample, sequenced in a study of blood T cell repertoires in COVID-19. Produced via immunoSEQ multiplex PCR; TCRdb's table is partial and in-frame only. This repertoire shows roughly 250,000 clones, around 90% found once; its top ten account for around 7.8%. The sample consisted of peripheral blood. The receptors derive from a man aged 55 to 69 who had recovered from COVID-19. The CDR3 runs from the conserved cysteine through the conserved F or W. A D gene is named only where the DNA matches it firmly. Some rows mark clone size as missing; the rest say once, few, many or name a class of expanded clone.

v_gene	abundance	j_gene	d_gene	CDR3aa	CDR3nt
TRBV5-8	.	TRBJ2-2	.	CASSLALGGGGYTGELFF	TGTGCCAGCAGCTTGGCTCTGGGTGGCGGGGGCTACACCGGGGAGCTGTTTTTT
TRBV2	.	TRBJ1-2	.	CASSVQELMIYGYTF	TGTGCCAGCAGTGTGCAAGAACTAATGATTTATGGCTACACCTTC
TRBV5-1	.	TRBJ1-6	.	CASSLDPTGSPLHF	TGCGCCAGCAGCTTGGACCCTACAGGTTCACCCCTCCACTTT
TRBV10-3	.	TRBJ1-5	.	CAISESIGVNQPQHF	TGTGCCATCAGTGAGTCGATCGGGGTTAATCAGCCCCAGCATTTT
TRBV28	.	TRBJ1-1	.	CASSQGFNTEAFF	TGTGCCAGCAGTCAGGGTTTTAACACTGAAGCTTTCTTT
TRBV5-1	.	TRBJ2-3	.	CASSFIPTDTQYF	TGCGCCAGCAGCTTCATTCCCACAGATACGCAGTATTTT
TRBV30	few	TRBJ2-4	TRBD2	CAWKASGGYIQYF	TGTGCCTGGAAAGCTAGCGGGGGTTACATTCAGTACTTC
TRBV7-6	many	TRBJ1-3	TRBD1	CASSSGQGINTIYF	TGTGCCAGCAGCTCGGGACAGGGAATAAACACCATATATTTT
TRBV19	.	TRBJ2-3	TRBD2	CASSLGLADTDTQYF	TGTGCCAGTAGTCTGGGACTAGCGGACACAGATACGCAGTATTTT
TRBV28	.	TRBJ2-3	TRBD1	CASSGTGGGTDTQYF	TGTGCCAGCAGTGGGACAGGGGGAGGCACAGATACGCAGTATTTT
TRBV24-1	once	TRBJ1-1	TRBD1	CATSDGQGRTEAFF	TGTGCCACCAGTGACGGACAGGGGCGGACTGAAGCTTTCTTT
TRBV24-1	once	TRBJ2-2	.	CATSDLTSNTGELFF	TGTGCCACCAGTGATTTGACCAGTAACACCGGGGAGCTGTTTTTT
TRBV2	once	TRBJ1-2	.	CASSLRVRVPGYTF	TGTGCCAGCAGTCTAAGAGTCCGGGTACCGGGCTACACCTTC
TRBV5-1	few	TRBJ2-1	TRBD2	CASSLVGTTYNEQFF	TGCGCCAGCAGCTTGGTCGGGACTACCTACAATGAGCAGTTCTTC
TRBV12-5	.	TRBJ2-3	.	CASAGAAQYF	TGTGCTAGTGCAGGGGCGGCGCAGTATTTT
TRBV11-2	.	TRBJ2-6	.	CASSLRGSGANVLTF	TGTGCCAGCAGCTTACGAGGGTCCGGGGCCAACGTCCTGACTTTC
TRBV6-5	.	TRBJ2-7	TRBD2	CASNQREGAYEQYF	TGTGCCAGCAACCAAAGGGAGGGAGCCTACGAGCAGTACTTC
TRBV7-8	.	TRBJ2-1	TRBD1	CASSSTGHYNEQFF	TGTGCCAGCAGCTCGACAGGGCACTACAATGAGCAGTTCTTC
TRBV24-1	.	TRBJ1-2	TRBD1	CATSVGQTYGYTF	TGTGCCACCAGTGTGGGACAGACCTATGGCTACACCTTC
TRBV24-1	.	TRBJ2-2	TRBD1	CATRRTGESGELFF	TGTGCCACCAGAAGGACAGGGGAATCCGGGGAGCTGTTTTTT
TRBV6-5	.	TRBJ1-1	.	CASTPRRGTEAFF	TGTGCCAGCACCCCCAGGAGGGGCACTGAAGCTTTCTTT
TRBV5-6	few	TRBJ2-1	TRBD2	CASRTAGGIYNEQFF	TGTGCCAGCAGAACGGCCGGGGGGATATACAATGAGCAGTTCTTC
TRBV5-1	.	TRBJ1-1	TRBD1	CASSFGQGVPRREAFF	TGCGCCAGCAGCTTCGGACAGGGGGTGCCAAGACGAGAAGCTTTCTTT
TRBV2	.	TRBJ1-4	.	CASQTGEKLFF	TGTGCCAGCCAGACGGGGGAAAAACTGTTTTTT
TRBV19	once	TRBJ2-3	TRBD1	CASSIRRQGTQYF	TGTGCCAGTAGTATCAGGCGACAGGGCACGCAGTATTTT
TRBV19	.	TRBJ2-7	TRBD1	CASGGQGNNEQYF	TGTGCCAGTGGGGGACAGGGGAACAACGAGCAGTACTTC
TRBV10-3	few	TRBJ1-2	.	CAIRGGNYGYTF	TGTGCCATCAGGGGAGGGAACTATGGCTACACCTTC
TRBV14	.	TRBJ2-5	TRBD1	CASSQMTGGRETQYF	TGTGCCAGCAGCCAGATGACAGGGGGCAGGGAGACCCAGTACTTC
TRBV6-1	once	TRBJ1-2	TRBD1	CASSEGTGRGNGYTF	TGTGCCAGCAGTGAAGGGACAGGGAGGGGGAATGGCTACACCTTC
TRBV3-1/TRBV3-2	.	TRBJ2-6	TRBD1	CASSRRGGASGANVLTF	TGTGCCAGCAGCCGAAGAGGGGGCGCCTCTGGGGCCAACGTCCTGACTTTC
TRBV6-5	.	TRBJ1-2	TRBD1	CASSLTGTHYGYTF	TGTGCCAGCAGTTTGACAGGGACTCACTATGGCTACACCTTC
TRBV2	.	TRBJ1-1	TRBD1	CASRVFDRGRVEAFF	TGTGCCAGCAGGGTTTTCGACAGGGGCAGGGTTGAAGCTTTCTTT
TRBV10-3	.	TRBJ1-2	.	CAINDGYGYTF	TGTGCCATCAATGACGGCTATGGCTACACCTTC
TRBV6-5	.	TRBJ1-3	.	CASSYGVTRGNTIYF	TGTGCCAGCAGTTACGGAGTCACTCGGGGAAACACCATATATTTT
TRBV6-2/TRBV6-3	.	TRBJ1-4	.	CASSYSTGRSEKLFF	TGTGCCAGCAGTTACTCCACAGGACGAAGCGAAAAACTGTTTTTT
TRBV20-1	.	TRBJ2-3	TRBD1	CSASRDLVAGGQGSQYF	TGCAGTGCTAGTCGGGACCTAGTGGCGGGGGGACAGGGGTCGCAGTATTTT
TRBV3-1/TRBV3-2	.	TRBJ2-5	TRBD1	CASSSGQGRQTQYF	TGTGCCAGCAGCTCCGGACAGGGGCGACAGACCCAGTACTTC
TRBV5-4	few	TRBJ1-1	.	CASSPVIGSLTEAFF	TGTGCCAGCAGCCCTGTAATCGGGAGCCTCACTGAAGCTTTCTTT
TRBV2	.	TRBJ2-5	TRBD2	CASKRSSGQETQYF	TGTGCCAGCAAGAGGTCTAGCGGCCAAGAGACCCAGTACTTC
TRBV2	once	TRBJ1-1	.	CASSDRRLTEAFF	TGTGCCAGCAGTGACAGGAGGCTCACTGAAGCTTTCTTT
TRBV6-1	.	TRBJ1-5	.	CASSDRGQPQHF	TGTGCCAGCAGTGATAGGGGTCAGCCCCAGCATTTT
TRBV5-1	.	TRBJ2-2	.	CASSLSVFNTGELFF	TGCGCCAGCAGCCTGTCCGTCTTCAACACCGGGGAGCTGTTTTTT
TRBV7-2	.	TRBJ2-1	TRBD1	CASSPRQGRGNEQFF	TGTGCCAGCAGCCCCAGACAGGGACGAGGCAATGAGCAGTTCTTC
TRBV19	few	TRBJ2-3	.	CASSASTDTQYF	TGTGCCAGTAGTGCGAGTACAGATACGCAGTATTTT
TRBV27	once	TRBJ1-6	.	CASSRGEGFTSPLHF	TGTGCCAGCAGCCGGGGGGAAGGCTTTACGTCACCCCTCCACTTT
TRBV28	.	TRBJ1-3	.	CASSPPGILSGNTIYF	TGTGCCAGCAGTCCCCCCGGTATTCTTTCTGGAAACACCATATATTTT
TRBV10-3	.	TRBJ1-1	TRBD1	CAISPGQGLAEAFF	TGTGCCATCAGCCCGGGACAGGGGTTGGCTGAAGCTTTCTTT
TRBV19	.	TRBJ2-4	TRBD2	CASSIYPLAGGLNIQYF	TGTGCCAGTAGTATCTACCCTCTAGCGGGGGGCCTAAACATTCAGTACTTC
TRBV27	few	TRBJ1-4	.	CASSWQGNEKLFF	TGTGCCAGCAGTTGGCAGGGTAATGAAAAACTGTTTTTT
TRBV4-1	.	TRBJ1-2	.	CASSQDHRQAAGGYTF	TGCGCCAGCAGCCAAGATCATCGGCAGGCCGCGGGGGGCTACACCTTC
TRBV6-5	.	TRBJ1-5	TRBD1	CASRRDRAGQPQHF	TGTGCCAGCAGACGAGACAGGGCAGGGCAGCCCCAGCATTTT
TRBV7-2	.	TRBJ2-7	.	CASSFKRGGEQYF	TGTGCCAGCAGCTTTAAGAGGGGGGGCGAGCAGTACTTC
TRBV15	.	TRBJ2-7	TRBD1	CATRMGGQGRYEQYF	TGTGCCACCAGGATGGGAGGACAGGGGCGCTACGAGCAGTACTTC
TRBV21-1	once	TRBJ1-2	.	CASSKAPGRDYGYTF	TGTGCCAGCAGCAAAGCGCCGGGAAGGGACTATGGCTACACCTTC